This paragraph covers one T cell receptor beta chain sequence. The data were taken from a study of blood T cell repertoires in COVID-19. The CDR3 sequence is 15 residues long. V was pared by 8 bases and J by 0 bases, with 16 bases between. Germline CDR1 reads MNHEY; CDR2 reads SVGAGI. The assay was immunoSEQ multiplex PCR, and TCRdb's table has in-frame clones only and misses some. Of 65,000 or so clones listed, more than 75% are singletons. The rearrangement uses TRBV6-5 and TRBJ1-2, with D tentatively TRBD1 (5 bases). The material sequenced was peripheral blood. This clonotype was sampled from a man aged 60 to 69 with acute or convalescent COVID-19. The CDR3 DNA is TGTGCCAGCGCCGGGCGGCGGGGGACTAACTATGGCTACACCTTC. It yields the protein CASAGRRGTNYGYTF.